What follows are 21 T cell receptor beta chains derived from one specimen sequenced in a study of response to subunit inactivated influenza vaccine. TCRdb reprocessed the RT-PCR reads via MiXCR and lists one record per CDR3 protein. This sample carries some 150,000 distinct CDR3 sequences, approximately 12% of them seen once, and the ten largest clones take approximately 30%. The same specimen was also included in a second study, on T cells expressing NK-cell markers. As that study records: UMIs accompanied the 5'RACE template switching by which TCR beta cDNA was made.

The sample consisted of CD8+ T cells sorted from PBMCs, taken 11 to 12 days after vaccination. Source of these receptors: a man between 45 and 60 years old who received an inactivated influenza vaccine.

Points on this clonotype: With a much larger clone just one base away, this may be a read error. The rearrangement links TRBV30 to TRBJ2-5; the D is unclear. This CDR3 contains 12 residues. Per germline, CDR1 GTSNPN and CDR2 SVGIG (reference sequence). V lost 2 bases and J lost 2, with 6 bases in between. CDR3 coding DNA: TGTGCCTGGAGTCTCGGACAAGAGACCCAGTACTTC. This sequence encodes CAWSLGQETQYF.

The rearrangement links TRBV6-1 to TRBJ2-3; D is undetermined. Germline values: CDR1 MNHNS, CDR2 SASEGT. The CDR3 spans 14 residues. Trimming took 1 base from V and 4 from J, leaving 9 bases between them. Here the CDR3 reads CASSEDPPPDTQYF. In nucleotides, the CDR3 is TGTGCCAGCAGTGAAGACCCCCCACCAGATACGCAGTATTTT.

The sample holds a few counts of this clonotype. V is TRBV10-3 and J is TRBJ2-7; TRBD2 agrees at 8 bases. The germline gives CDR1 ENHRY, CDR2 SYGVKD. The length of the CDR3 is 14 residues. The V and J ends lost 4 bases and 2 bases, in that order; junction bases with no gene match: 4. For the CDR3, the DNA is TGTGCCATCAGTGGAGCGGGGGTGACCTACGAGCAGTACTTC. It specifies CAISGAGVTYEQYF.

This clonotype was seen a handful of times. J is TRBJ1-5 and V is TRBV6-2 or TRBV6-3, with TRBD1 matching over 7 bases. The germline gives CDR1 MNHEY, CDR2 SVGEGT. This CDR3 contains 19 residues. Unmatched junction bases numbered 20, after V lost 2 bases and J lost 7 bases. The CDR3 is CASSYDGFLSGTETQPQHF. The CDR3 coding sequence is TGTGCCAGCAGTTACGACGGATTCTTGAGCGGGACAGAAACCCAGCCCCAGCATTTT.

The chain joins TRBV30 to TRBJ2-7; the D is unclear. Trimming left V 0 bases short and J 5 bases short, with 2 bases between. The germline V gene encodes CDR1 GTSNPN and CDR2 SVGIG (reference sequence). The CDR3 spans 10 residues. The CDR3 nucleotides read TGTGCCTGGAGTGTGGACGAGCAGTACTTC. Its translation is CAWSVDEQYF.

There are a few counts of this clonotype. The rearrangement links TRBV20-1 to TRBJ2-7; the D gene could be TRBD1 or TRBD2 (5 bases each). This CDR3 is 14 amino acids long. The ends were cut back, 0 bases at V and 0 bases at J, with 9 bases in the middle. From germline, CDR1 is DFQATT and CDR2 SNEGSKA (reference sequence). CDR3 sequence reads: CSARDRDASYEQYF. The CDR3 bases are TGCAGTGCTAGAGACCGGGACGCCTCCTACGAGCAGTACTTC.

This clonotype was recorded a few times. The V and J genes are TRBV4-3 and TRBJ2-2; 11 nucleotides agree with TRBD2. Trimming took 3 bases from V and 3 from J; bases not matched to a gene: 3. Germline V gene data show CDR1 as LGHNA and CDR2 as YSLEER. The CDR3 runs 16 residues. The DNA of the CDR3 is TGCGCCAGCAGCCACCGACTAGCGGGGTACACCGGGGAGCTGTTTTTT. Its protein product is CASSHRLAGYTGELFF.

The sample holds a few counts of this clonotype. The V gene is TRBV5-1, the J gene TRBJ2-5; 9 nucleotides align to TRBD1. The CDR3 totals 14 residues. Trimming took 6 bases from V and 9 from J; bases not matched to a gene: 12. Germline V gene data show CDR1 as SGHRS and CDR2 as YFSETQ. The chain's CDR3 is CASKQGQGPTAQYF. CDR3 coding DNA: TGCGCCAGCAAACAAGGACAGGGGCCTACGGCCCAGTACTTC.

The chain recombines TRBV5-1 with TRBJ2-1; D gene unclear. CDR3 length: 12 amino acids. The germline gives CDR1 SGHRS, CDR2 YFSETQ. The V and J ends lost 2 bases and 6 bases respectively, with 6 bases between them. DNA for the CDR3: TGCGCCAGCAGCTTCGTACCCAATGAGCAGTTCTTC. This gives the protein CASSFVPNEQFF.

CDR3 nucleotides: TGTGCCAGCAGTTGGGACAGGCCTGCTGTTTACGAGCAGTACTTC. Translated, it gives CASSWDRPAVYEQYF. J is TRBJ2-7 and V is TRBV28; 8 bases fit TRBD1. The CDR3 is 15 amino acids. Losses at the gene ends were 4 bases for V and 4 bases for J; bases not matched to a gene: 9. Germline V lookup: CDR1 MDHEN, CDR2 SYDVKM.

There are a few counts of this clonotype. The chain links TRBV27 to TRBJ2-2, with a weak D call TRBD2 (6 bases). Germline values: CDR1 MNHEY, CDR2 SMNVEV (reference sequence). The V and J ends lost 3 bases and 5 bases respectively, with 16 bases between them. This CDR3 comprises 16 residues. CDR3 DNA: TGTGCCAGCAGTTTTTTAGGGACTCTAAGTACCGGGGAGCTGTTTTTT. It codes for CASSFLGTLSTGELFF.

V and J are TRBV4-2 and TRBJ2-1; TRBD2 agrees at 10 bases. Trimming at V came to 0 bases and at J to 8 bases, leaving 4 bases not matched to a gene. From germline, CDR1 is LGHNA and CDR2 YNFKEQ. The CDR3 runs 15 residues. CDR3 region: CASSQEAGGRDEQFF. CDR3 coding DNA: TGTGCCAGCAGCCAAGAAGCGGGGGGGCGGGATGAGCAGTTCTTC.

Only a few counts were recorded for this clonotype. This chain connects TRBV12-3 or TRBV12-4 to TRBJ2-5, with 10 bases matching TRBD1. The trim removed 6 bases at V and 3 bases at J, leaving 4 bases unmatched. This CDR3 contains 14 residues. CDR3 DNA: TGTGCCAGCAGCGAGGACAGGGGGAAAGAGACCCAGTACTTC. The encoded protein is CASSEDRGKETQYF.

The chain combines TRBV20-1 with TRBJ1-5, with a tentative D call TRBD1 (5 bases). From germline, CDR1 is DFQATT and CDR2 SNEGSKA (reference sequence). There are 14 residues in the CDR3. Trimming removed 1 base from V and 1 base from J, with 8 bases in between. Here the CDR3 reads CSARAGMSNQPQHF. The DNA of the CDR3 is TGCAGTGCTAGAGCAGGGATGAGCAATCAGCCCCAGCATTTT.

This clonotype was recorded a few times. V and J are TRBV7-9 and TRBJ2-7, with 7 positions matching TRBD1. In germline, CDR1 is SEHNR, CDR2 FQNEAQ (reference sequence). V was clipped by 5 bases and J by 0 bases; unmatched bases: 10. The CDR3 sequence is 16 residues long. In DNA form, the CDR3 reads TGTGCCAGCAGCCCAGACCTCGGACAGGTCTCCTACGAGCAGTACTTC. Amino acid sequence: CASSPDLGQVSYEQYF.

The V gene is TRBV2, the J gene TRBJ2-1; the D gene is possibly TRBD2 (5 bases). CDR3 length: 14 residues. CDR1 is SNHLY and CDR2 is FYNNEI in the germline V gene. With 5 bases removed from V and 4 bases from J, the gap between germline ends came to 12 bases. The CDR3 sequence is CASSIGGEYNEQFF. The DNA of the CDR3 is TGTGCCAGCAGTATCGGTGGGGAGTACAATGAGCAGTTCTTC.

This clonotype was picked up a small number of times. The J gene is TRBJ2-7, the V gene TRBV10-3, with D possibly being TRBD2 (7 bases). The CDR3 runs 15 residues. Trimming removed 0 bases from V and 2 bases from J, with 11 bases in between. Germline CDR1 reads ENHRY; CDR2 reads SYGVKD. The CDR3 region has the DNA TGTGCCATCAGTGAGTCTGCGGGGGCTACCTACGAGCAGTACTTC. Its translation: CAISESAGATYEQYF.

Only a few counts were recorded for this clonotype. The genes are TRBV11-2 and TRBJ1-4; D ambiguous. Germline-derived CDR1 and CDR2 are SGHAT and FQNNGV. This CDR3 is built from 13 residues. V shed 5 bases and J shed 7 bases, with 11 bases lying between them. CDR3 coding DNA: TGTGCCAGCAGCCCTTTGGAGATTGAAAAACTGTTTTTT. Protein: CASSPLEIEKLFF.

The sample holds many counts of this clonotype. The rearrangement uses TRBV28 and TRBJ2-5; the match to TRBD1 covers 7 bases. Germline V gene lookup returns CDR1 MDHEN and CDR2 SYDVKM. The CDR3 contains 15 residues. V dropped 6 bases and J dropped 3; count of bases not matched to a gene: 10. CDR3 amino acids: CASRGDGTAKETQYF. The CDR3, as DNA: TGTGCCAGCAGAGGTGACGGGACAGCCAAAGAGACCCAGTACTTC.

This clonotype appeared a few times. The J gene is TRBJ2-1, the V gene TRBV28; 10 bases fit TRBD2. The V and J ends lost 4 bases and 2 bases, in that order; junction bases with no gene match: 8. The CDR3 totals 17 residues. Germline lookup yields CDR1 MDHEN and CDR2 SYDVKM. The CDR3 nucleotides are TGTGCCAGCAGTTCAATAGCGGGAGGCCCACCCTACAATGAGCAGTTCTTC. As protein: CASSSIAGGPPYNEQFF. The full variable domain, its missing parts supplied by reference TRBV28 and TRBJ2-1, is DVKVTQSSRYLVKRTGEKVFLECVQDMDHENMFWYRQDPGLGLRLIYFSYDVKMKEKGDIPEGYSVSREKKERFSLILESASTNQTSMYLCASSSIAGGPPYNEQFFGPGTRLTVL.

In its sample, this clonotype was seen a few times. The chain uses TRBV28 and TRBJ2-2; D uncertain. Trimming stripped 2 bases from V and 5 bases from J, with 12 bases between. The germline gives CDR1 MDHEN, CDR2 SYDVKM. This CDR3 has 15 residues. For the CDR3, the DNA is TGTGCCAGCAGTTTAGATGGTTACAGTACCGGGGAGCTGTTTTTT. Translating gives CASSLDGYSTGELFF.